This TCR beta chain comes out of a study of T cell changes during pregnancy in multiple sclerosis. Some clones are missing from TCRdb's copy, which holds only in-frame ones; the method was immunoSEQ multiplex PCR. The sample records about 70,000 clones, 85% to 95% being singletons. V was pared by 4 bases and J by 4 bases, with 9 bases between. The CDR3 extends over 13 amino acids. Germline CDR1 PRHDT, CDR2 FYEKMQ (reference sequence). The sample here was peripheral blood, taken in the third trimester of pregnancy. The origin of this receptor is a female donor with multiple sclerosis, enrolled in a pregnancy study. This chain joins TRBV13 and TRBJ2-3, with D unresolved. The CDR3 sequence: CASSSTPADTQYF. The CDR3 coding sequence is TGTGCCAGCAGCTCCACCCCGGCAGATACGCAGTATTTT.